The clone carrying this TCR beta chain was seen a few times. This sample is part of a study of blood T cells in healthy people across ages. V lost 0 bases to trimming and J lost 6 bases; unmatched junction nucleotides: 0. The CDR3 is made up of 15 amino acids. Germline V lookup: CDR1 SGHVS, CDR2 FNYEAQ. A sample-barcoded 5' primer and a J-beta primer mix were used in a second PCR of roughly 6 to 11 cycles. Using its own MiXCR run on the 5' RACE reads, TCRdb lists one record per CDR3 protein. Of 1.8 million or so distinct CDR3 sequences listed, about 39% are singletons. The source is a human donor in good health. The gene calls are TRBV7-6 and TRBJ2-1; 12 bases are shared with TRBD2. The sample taken for sequencing was blood. The CDR3 coding sequence is TGTGCCAGCAGCTTAGCGACTAGCGGGGGCAATGAGCAGTTCTTC. This translates into CASSLATSGGNEQFF.